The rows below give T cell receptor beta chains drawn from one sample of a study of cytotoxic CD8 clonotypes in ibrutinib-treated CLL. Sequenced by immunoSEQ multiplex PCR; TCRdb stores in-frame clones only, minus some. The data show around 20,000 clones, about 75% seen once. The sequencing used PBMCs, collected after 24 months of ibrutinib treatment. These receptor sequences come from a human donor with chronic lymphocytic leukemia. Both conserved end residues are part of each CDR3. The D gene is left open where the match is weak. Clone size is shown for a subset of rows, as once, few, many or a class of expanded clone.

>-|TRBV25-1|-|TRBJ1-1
TGTGCCAGCAGCTTAGTGAGTACTGAAGCTTTCTTT
CASSLVSTEAFF
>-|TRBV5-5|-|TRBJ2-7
TGTGCCAGCAGCTTGGGTACTAGCTCCTACGAGCAGTACTTC
CASSLGTSSYEQYF
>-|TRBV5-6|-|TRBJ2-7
TGTGCCAGCAGCAGTGGCGATAGCTCCTACGAGCAGTACTTC
CASSSGDSSYEQYF
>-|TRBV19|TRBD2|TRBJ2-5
TGTGCCAGTAGTATCCGGACTAGCCGGGAGACCCAGTACTTC
CASSIRTSRETQYF
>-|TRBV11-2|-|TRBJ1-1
TGTGCCAGCACTTATGGCACTGAAGCTTTCTTT
CASTYGTEAFF
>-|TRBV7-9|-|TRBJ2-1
TGTGCCAGCAGCTTTGGGGGGGCCTCTGAGCAGTTCTTC
CASSFGGASEQFF
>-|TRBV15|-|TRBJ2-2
TGTGCCACCAGCAGAGATTGGGCAGGGAACACCGGGGAGCTGTTTTTT
CATSRDWAGNTGELFF
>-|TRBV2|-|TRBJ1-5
TGTGCCAGCAGTGAAACCTTAACTTATATCAATCAGCCCCAGCATTTT
CASSETLTYINQPQHF
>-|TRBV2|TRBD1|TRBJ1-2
TGTGCCAGCAGCTTAGGACAGGGTTCCATCTACACCTTC
CASSLGQGSIYTF
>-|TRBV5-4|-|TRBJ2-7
TGTGCCAGCAGCCCGTTGACAGCCTCCGGGGAGCAGTACTTC
CASSPLTASGEQYF
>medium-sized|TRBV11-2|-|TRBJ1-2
TGTGCCAGCAGCTTAGGCGACGGAACCTTATATGGCTACACCTTC
CASSLGDGTLYGYTF
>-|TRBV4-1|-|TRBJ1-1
TGCGCCAGCAGCCCTACACACCGTCGGACTGAAGCTTTCTTT
CASSPTHRRTEAFF
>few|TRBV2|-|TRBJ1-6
TGTGCCAGCAGTGAGAGAACCCAAGCGGGAGGTTCACCCCTCCACTTT
CASSERTQAGGSPLHF
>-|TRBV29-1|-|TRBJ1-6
TGCAGCCCCGGGGGGAGGTTTCCCCCTTTCGCCCTCCACTTT
CSPGGRFPPFALHF
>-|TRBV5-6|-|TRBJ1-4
TGTGCCAGCAGCCACAGAAGAGGGACGGTTAATGAAAAACTGTTTTTT
CASSHRRGTVNEKLFF
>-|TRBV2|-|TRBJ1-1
TGTGCCAGCGTCGGAGAGGGCACTGAAGCTTTCTTT
CASVGEGTEAFF
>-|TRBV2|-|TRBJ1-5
TGTGCCAGCAGCCCTAGGACAACAAGCAATCAGCCCCAGCATTTT
CASSPRTTSNQPQHF
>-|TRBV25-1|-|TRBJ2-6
TGTGCCAGCAGTGAACCAGGGACTGGGGCCAACGTCCTGACTTTC
CASSEPGTGANVLTF
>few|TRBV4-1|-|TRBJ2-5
TGCGCCAGCAGCCCCTACGGCGAGACCCAGTACTTC
CASSPYGETQYF
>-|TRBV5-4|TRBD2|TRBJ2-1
TGTGCCAGCAGCTTGGACGGTCCTAGCGGGGGTTGGAATGAGCAGTTCTTC
CASSLDGPSGGWNEQFF
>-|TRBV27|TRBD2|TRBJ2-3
TGTGCCAGCACTGGACTAGCGGGAACAGATACGCAGTATTTT
CASTGLAGTDTQYF
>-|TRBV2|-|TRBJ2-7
TGTGCCAGCATGCCGGTTGACTACGAGCAGTACTTC
CASMPVDYEQYF